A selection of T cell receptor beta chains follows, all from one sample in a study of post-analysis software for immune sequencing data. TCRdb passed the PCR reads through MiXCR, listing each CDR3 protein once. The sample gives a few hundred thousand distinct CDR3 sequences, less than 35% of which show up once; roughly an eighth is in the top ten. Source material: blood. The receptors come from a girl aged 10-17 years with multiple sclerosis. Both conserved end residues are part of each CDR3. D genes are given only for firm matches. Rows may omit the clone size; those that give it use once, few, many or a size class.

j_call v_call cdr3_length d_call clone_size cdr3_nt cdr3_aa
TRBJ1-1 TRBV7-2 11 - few TGTGCCAGCAAGGGGAACATTCTCGCTTTCTTT CASKGNILAFF
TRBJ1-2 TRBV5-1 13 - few TGCGCCAGCAGCCCGACAGAGGCGAACCACTACACCTTC CASSPTEANHYTF
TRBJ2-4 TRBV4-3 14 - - TGCGCCAGCAGCCAGAGGTTGGGGGATCCCTGGCAGTACTTC CASSQRLGDPWQYF
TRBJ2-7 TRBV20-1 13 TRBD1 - TGCAGTCCGAGCTCCGGGACAGGGGCCGAGCAGTACTTC CSPSSGTGAEQYF
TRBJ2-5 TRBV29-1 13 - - TGCAGCCCCAGGACGGCCCATTCGGATGAGCAGTACTTC CSPRTAHSDEQYF
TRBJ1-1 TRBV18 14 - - TGTGCCAGCTCATCAGACAGGTCGAACACTGAAGCTTTCTTT CASSSDRSNTEAFF
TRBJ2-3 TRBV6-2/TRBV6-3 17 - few TGTGCCAGCAGGGGGCTCGGATCCCCCCCACCCACAGATACGCAGTATTTT CASRGLGSPPPTDTQYF
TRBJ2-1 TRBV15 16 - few TGTGCCACCAGCAGAGATGCGGAACACTCTGGGGATGAGCAGTTCTTC CATSRDAEHSGDEQFF
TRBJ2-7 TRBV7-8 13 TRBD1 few TGTGCCAGCAGCGCAGGGGGTGTCTACGAGCAGTACTTC CASSAGGVYEQYF
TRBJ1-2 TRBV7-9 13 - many TGTGCCAGCACCAACAACAGCTGGGAGGGCTACACCTTC CASTNNSWEGYTF
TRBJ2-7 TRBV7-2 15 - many TGTGCCAGCAGCAAGGGGGTTCTGGCGTCCTACGAGCAGTACTTC CASSKGVLASYEQYF
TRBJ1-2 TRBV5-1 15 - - TGCGCCAGCAGCCCCCGACAGTCCCTCAACTATGGCTACACCTTC CASSPRQSLNYGYTF
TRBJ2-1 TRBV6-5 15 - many TGTGCCAGCAGTTACGGGCGGGGGCCCTACAATGAGCAGTTCTTC CASSYGRGPYNEQFF
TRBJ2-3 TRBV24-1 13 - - TGTGCCACCAGTCCCCGGGGGACAGATACGCAGTATTTT CATSPRGTDTQYF
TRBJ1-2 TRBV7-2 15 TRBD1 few TGTGCCAGCAGCGTACCAGGACAGGGGGCGAAGGGCTACACCTTC CASSVPGQGAKGYTF
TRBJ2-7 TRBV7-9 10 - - TGTGTATGCGGCTACAATGAGCAGTACTTC CVCGYNEQYF
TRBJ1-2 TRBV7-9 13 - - TGTGCCGGCAGCTACAAAGGGGGGGATGGCTACACCTTC CAGSYKGGDGYTF
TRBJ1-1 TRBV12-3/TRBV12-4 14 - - TGTGCCAGCAGTTTGGGAGGGGCGGCCACTGAAGCTTTCTTT CASSLGGAATEAFF
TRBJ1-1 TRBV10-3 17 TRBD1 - TGTGCCATCAGTGAGTCGACAGGGAGAAGGGCGGACACTGAAGCTTTCTTT CAISESTGRRADTEAFF
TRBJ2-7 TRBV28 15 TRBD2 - TGTGCCAGCAGCCTGACTAGCGGGGGCCCCCTCGAGCAGTACTTC CASSLTSGGPLEQYF
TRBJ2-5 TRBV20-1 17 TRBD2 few TGCAGTGCTAGGTGGTTGGTAGCGGGAGGACTTCAAGAGACCCAGTACTTC CSARWLVAGGLQETQYF
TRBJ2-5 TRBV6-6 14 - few TGTGCCAGCAGTTACTCGATGGACCATGAGACCCAGTACTTC CASSYSMDHETQYF
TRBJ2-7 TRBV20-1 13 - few TGCAGTGCCACCGGGACTTTAACCTACGAGCAGTACTTC CSATGTLTYEQYF
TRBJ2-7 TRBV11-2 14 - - TGTGCCAGCAGCCCCGACATCTCGCCCTACGAGCAGTACTTC CASSPDISPYEQYF
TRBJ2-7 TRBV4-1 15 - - TGCGCCAGCAGCCAAAGCCCCCTCCCTAGGGTCGAGCAGTACTTC CASSQSPLPRVEQYF
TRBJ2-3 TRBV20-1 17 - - TGCAGTGCCGCTCCCCCCCTCAGATTTCCTAGCACAGATACGCAGTGTTTT CSAAPPLRFPSTDTQCF
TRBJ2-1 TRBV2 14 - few TGTGCCAGCAGTGAAGCGTCCGGGGGGCGCCCGGAGTTCTTC CASSEASGGRPEFF
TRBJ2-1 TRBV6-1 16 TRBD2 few TGTGCCAGCAGTGAGGGCGGGGGTTCAGGGCTCGATGAGCAGTTCTTC CASSEGGGSGLDEQFF
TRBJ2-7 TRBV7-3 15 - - TGTGCCAGCAGCTTAATTCCCGGCGGACAATACGAGCAGTACTTC CASSLIPGGQYEQYF
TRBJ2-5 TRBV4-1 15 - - TGCGCCAGCAGTCACTTACCGGACTTTCAAGAGACCCAGTACTTC CASSHLPDFQETQYF
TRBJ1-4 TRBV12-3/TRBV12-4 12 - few TGTGCCAGCAGTAGGAACGATGAAAAACTGTTTTTT CASSRNDEKLFF
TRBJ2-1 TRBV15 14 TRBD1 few TGTGCCACTACCGACAGGGCGAACAACAATGAGCAGTTCTTC CATTDRANNNEQFF
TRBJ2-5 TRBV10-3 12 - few TGTGCCATCAGTGAGAAGGCGGGGAAGCAGTACTTC CAISEKAGKQYF
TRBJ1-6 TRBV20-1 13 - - TGCAGTGCTAGAGAGGACTTTAATTCACCCCTCCACTTT CSAREDFNSPLHF
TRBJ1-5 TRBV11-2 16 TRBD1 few TGTGCCAGCAGCTACCCGCACGGGACAGATAATCAGCCCCAGCATTTT CASSYPHGTDNQPQHF
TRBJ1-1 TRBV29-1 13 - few TGCAGCGTTACGAAACAGGCGAACACTGAAGCTTTCTTT CSVTKQANTEAFF
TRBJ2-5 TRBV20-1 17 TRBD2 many TGCAGTGCTAGAGATCGGGCGGGGGGCCTTCGCCACGGGACCCAGTACTTC CSARDRAGGLRHGTQYF
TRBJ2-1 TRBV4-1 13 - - TGCGCCAGCAGCCCCTTACATGGACCTGAGCAGTTCTTC CASSPLHGPEQFF